Listed below are T cell receptor beta chains from one sample, sequenced in a study of tumor-infiltrating lymphocytes in oesophageal squamous cell carcinoma. TCRdb redid the calling of the PCR reads with MiXCR, one entry per CDR3 protein. The repertoire holds approximately 20,000 distinct CDR3 sequences, with more than 35% as singletons. The sequenced sample consisted of esophageal tumor tissue. Receptor source: a male donor with esophageal squamous cell carcinoma. CDR3s include the opening cysteine and the closing phenylalanine or tryptophan. A D gene is named only where the DNA matches it firmly. The listing skips clone size in some rows; elsewhere it reads once, few, many or a size class.

CDR3nt	CDR3aa	d_gene	v_gene	j_gene	abundance
TGTGCCAGCAGTTCCGGGGCCGAAGGGGAGACCCAGTACTTC	CASSSGAEGETQYF	.	TRBV6-2/TRBV6-3	TRBJ2-5	.
TGTGCCAGCAGTGAGACGGGGTTCCAAGAGACCCAGTACTTC	CASSETGFQETQYF	.	TRBV2	TRBJ2-5	many
TGTGCCAGCAGCTTAGGAGGGGGCGCGTTCGACGGGGAGCTGTACTTC	CASSLGGGAFDGELYF	TRBD1	TRBV7-6	TRBJ2-7	.
TGTGCCAGCAGCCAAGTTGCGGGCGCGGGTACTGAAGCTTTCTTT	CASSQVAGAGTEAFF	.	TRBV14	TRBJ1-1	.
TGTGCCAGCAGTCCCAAGGAGGAGCAGTTCTTC	CASSPKEEQFF	.	TRBV6-1	TRBJ2-1	.
TGTGCCAGCAGCTCGATCGGAGGGGCTGGGAACACTGAAGCTTTCTTT	CASSSIGGAGNTEAFF	.	TRBV7-1	TRBJ1-1	.
TGTGCCTGGAGTGTACAGGACTACAATGAGCAGTTCTTC	CAWSVQDYNEQFF	.	TRBV30	TRBJ2-1	.
TGTGCCAGCAGCCCGCAGGCCTACGAGCAGTACTTC	CASSPQAYEQYF	.	TRBV11-2	TRBJ2-7	.
TGTGCCAGCATGGGGCAAGAGACCCAGTACTTC	CASMGQETQYF	.	TRBV2	TRBJ2-5	many
TGTGCCAGCAGCTTAGGAGGTAGCGTGGATACGCAGTATTTT	CASSLGGSVDTQYF	.	TRBV7-6	TRBJ2-3	.
TGTGCCAGCATCCCCTTGGGAAGGAGCACAGATACGCAGTATTTT	CASIPLGRSTDTQYF	.	TRBV7-2	TRBJ2-3	.
TGCGCCAGCAGCTCCGGGGGGGGCACAGATACGCAGTATTTT	CASSSGGGTDTQYF	TRBD2	TRBV5-1	TRBJ2-3	few
TGCGCCAGCAACGAAGGGACTAGCGGGAAAAAGCAGTACTTC	CASNEGTSGKKQYF	TRBD2	TRBV5-1	TRBJ2-7	many
TGTGCCAGCAGCCGGGGACTAGCGGCTTATTCCTACGAGCAGTACTTC	CASSRGLAAYSYEQYF	TRBD2	TRBV14	TRBJ2-7	many
TGTGCCACCAGTGACACGCTGACTAGGGCCCAGTACTTC	CATSDTLTRAQYF	.	TRBV24-1	TRBJ2-5	many
TGTGCCAGCAGCCTAGGAGGGGGAGGAGAGACCCAGTACTTC	CASSLGGGGETQYF	.	TRBV7-6	TRBJ2-5	few
TGTGCCAGCAGCTTAACGTCCGGGACAGGGGGAAGTGGCCTGACTTTC	CASSLTSGTGGSGLTF	TRBD1	TRBV7-3	TRBJ2-6	.
TGTGCCAGCAGCCAATTAGCGGGGGGGCGGCTTCACTACAATGAGCAGTTCTTC	CASSQLAGGRLHYNEQFF	TRBD2	TRBV7-9	TRBJ2-1	many
TGTGCCAGCAGTTTAGGGGAGAGCATTAATGAAAAACTGTTTTTT	CASSLGESINEKLFF	.	TRBV28	TRBJ1-4	medium-sized
TGTGCCAGCAGCTTAGACCCCCTCGAGCAGTACTTC	CASSLDPLEQYF	.	TRBV7-9	TRBJ2-7	once
TGTGCCAGCAGTGTATTAGCGGGGGGGCTGGAGACCCAGTACTTC	CASSVLAGGLETQYF	TRBD2	TRBV6-6	TRBJ2-5	.
TGTGCCAGCAGCTTCCCGGGACAGGAGCTGTTTTTT	CASSFPGQELFF	.	TRBV7-9	TRBJ2-2	many
TGTGCCAGCAGCTTGGTTCATCAAGAGACCCAGTACTTC	CASSLVHQETQYF	.	TRBV5-4	TRBJ2-5	many
TGTGCCAGCAGCCTAACCGACAGGGGGCCTAATCAGCCCCAGCATTTT	CASSLTDRGPNQPQHF	TRBD1	TRBV6-6	TRBJ1-5	.
TGTGCCAGCAGCTTCACCCAAAGCACAGATACGCAGTATTTT	CASSFTQSTDTQYF	.	TRBV7-9	TRBJ2-3	few
TGTGCCAGCAGCTTATCAGAGACAGATACGCAGTATTTT	CASSLSETDTQYF	.	TRBV7-8	TRBJ2-3	few
TGTGCCAGCAGCTTAACTAGCGGGAGACACGAGCAGTACTTC	CASSLTSGRHEQYF	TRBD2	TRBV7-2	TRBJ2-7	.
TGTGCCAGCAGTTTAACGGGACAGTTACCCTCTAACTATGGCTACACCTTC	CASSLTGQLPSNYGYTF	TRBD1	TRBV28	TRBJ1-2	.
TGTGCCAGCAGCAAGGACAGGCTATCCTACGAGCAGTACTTC	CASSKDRLSYEQYF	TRBD1	TRBV7-2	TRBJ2-7	.
TGTGCCAGTAGATCTCCTAGCGGTAGCACAGATACGCAGTATTTT	CASRSPSGSTDTQYF	TRBD2	TRBV19	TRBJ2-3	many